Below, one T cell receptor (beta chain) is given with its context. Its antigen is as yet unknown. This sample was taken from a study of cytomegalovirus exposure and HLA in healthy donors. Notes on the study in general: High specificity and sensitivity for cytomegalovirus status were reported for the classifier. With DRB1 most and HLA-C fewest, TCR association rates differed between HLA loci in a later analysis. Sequencing likely caused a cluster of highly shared sequence variants.

Vbeta (60) and Jbeta (13) primers were used in the PCR. Using immunoSEQ multiplex PCR, the repertoire was profiled, and TCRdb retains in-frame clones only, with some absent. The data hold roughly 180,000 clones, with over 70% observed a single time. This CDR3 has 15 residues. Germline-derived CDR1 and CDR2 are MNHNS and SASEGT. V was clipped by 7 bases and J by 1 base; unmatched bases: 9. This TCR was recovered from a boy aged 2-15 years in good health and CMV-seronegative. The V call is TRBV6-1, the J call TRBJ2-7; TRBD1 agrees at 8 bases. The source material was PBMCs. Here the CDR3 DNA reads TGTGCCAGCAATCCGGGACAGGATTTTTCCTACGAGCAGTACGTC. Residues: CASNPGQDFSYEQYV.